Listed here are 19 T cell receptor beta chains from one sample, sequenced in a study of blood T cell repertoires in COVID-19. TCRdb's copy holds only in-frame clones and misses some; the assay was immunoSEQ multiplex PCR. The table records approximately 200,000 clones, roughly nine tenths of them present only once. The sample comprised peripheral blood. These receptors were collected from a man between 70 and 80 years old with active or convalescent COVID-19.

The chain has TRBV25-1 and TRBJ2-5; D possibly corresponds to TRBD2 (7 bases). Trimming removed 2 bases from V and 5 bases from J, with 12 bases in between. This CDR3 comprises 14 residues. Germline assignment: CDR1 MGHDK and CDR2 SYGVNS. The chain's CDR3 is CASSETGGRETQYF. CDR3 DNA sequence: TGTGCCAGCAGTGAAACCGGGGGGCGTGAGACCCAGTACTTC. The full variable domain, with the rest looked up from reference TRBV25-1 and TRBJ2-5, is EADIYQTPRYLVIGTGKKITLECSQTMGHDKMYWYQQDPGMELHLIHYSYGVNSTEKGDLSSESTVSRIRTEHFPLTLESARPSHTSQYLCASSETGGRETQYFGPGTRLLVL.

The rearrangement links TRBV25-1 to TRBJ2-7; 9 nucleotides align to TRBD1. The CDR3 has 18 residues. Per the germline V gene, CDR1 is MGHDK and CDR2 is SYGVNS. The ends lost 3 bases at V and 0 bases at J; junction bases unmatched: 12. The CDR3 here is CASSDSTLGDRVSYEQYF. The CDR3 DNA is TGTGCCAGCAGTGACTCTACCCTCGGGGACAGGGTCTCCTACGAGCAGTACTTC.

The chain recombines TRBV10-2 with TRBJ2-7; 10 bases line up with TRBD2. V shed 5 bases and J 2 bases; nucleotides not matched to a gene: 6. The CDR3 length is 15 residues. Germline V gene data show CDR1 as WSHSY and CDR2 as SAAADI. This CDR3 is CASSTGLAATYEQYF. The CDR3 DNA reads TGCGCCAGCAGTACCGGACTAGCGGCAACCTACGAGCAGTACTTC.

The CDR3: CASSPYTPTIPLNTEAFF. CDR3 in DNA: TGTGCCAGCTCACCCTATACGCCGACAATTCCCTTGAACACTGAAGCTTTCTTT. The gene calls are TRBV18 and TRBJ1-1; D not certain. V shed 3 bases and J shed 0 bases, with 20 bases lying between them. The germline V gene encodes CDR1 KGHSH and CDR2 LQKENI. CDR3 length: 18 residues.

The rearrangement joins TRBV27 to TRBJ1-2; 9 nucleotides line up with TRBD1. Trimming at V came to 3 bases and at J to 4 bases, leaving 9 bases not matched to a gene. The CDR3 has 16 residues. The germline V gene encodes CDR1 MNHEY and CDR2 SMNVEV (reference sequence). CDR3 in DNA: TGTGCCAGCAGTTTCCGCGGGACAGGGTTTTCCTATGGCTACACCTTC. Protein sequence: CASSFRGTGFSYGYTF.

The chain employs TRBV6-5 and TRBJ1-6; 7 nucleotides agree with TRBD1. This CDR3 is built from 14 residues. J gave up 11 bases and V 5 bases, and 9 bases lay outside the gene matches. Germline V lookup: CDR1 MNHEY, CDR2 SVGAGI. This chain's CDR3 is CASSQDRQLTPLHF. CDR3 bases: TGTGCCAGCAGTCAGGACAGGCAGTTGACACCCCTCCACTTT.

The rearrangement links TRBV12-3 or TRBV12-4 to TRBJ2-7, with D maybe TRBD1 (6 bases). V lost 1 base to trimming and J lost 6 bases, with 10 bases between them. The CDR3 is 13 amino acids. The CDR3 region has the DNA TGTGCCAGCAGTTTAGGGTACAGGGCCGAGCAGTACTTC. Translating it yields CASSLGYRAEQYF.

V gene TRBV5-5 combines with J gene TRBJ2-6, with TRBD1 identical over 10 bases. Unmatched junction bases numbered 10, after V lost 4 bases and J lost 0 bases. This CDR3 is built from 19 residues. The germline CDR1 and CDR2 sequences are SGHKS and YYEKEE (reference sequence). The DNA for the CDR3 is TGTGCCAGCAGCGGCGGCCGACAGGGGGCTTTCTCTGGGGCCAACGTCCTGACTTTC. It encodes CASSGGRQGAFSGANVLTF.

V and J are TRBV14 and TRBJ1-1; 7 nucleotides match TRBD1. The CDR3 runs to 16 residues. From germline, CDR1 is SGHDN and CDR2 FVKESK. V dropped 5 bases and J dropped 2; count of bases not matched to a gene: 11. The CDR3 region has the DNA TGTGCCAGCAGCTTGCGACAGGGCGGGCGAAACACTGAAGCTTTCTTT. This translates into CASSLRQGGRNTEAFF.

The CDR3 DNA reads as TGTGCCAGCAGTTACCTAAATCCTAATTCACCCCTCCACTTT. Translated, it gives CASSYLNPNSPLHF. The chain employs TRBV6-5 and TRBJ1-6; unclear D gene. V was clipped by 2 bases and J by 6 bases, with 8 bases between them. The germline V gene encodes CDR1 MNHEY and CDR2 SVGAGI. The CDR3 spans 14 residues.

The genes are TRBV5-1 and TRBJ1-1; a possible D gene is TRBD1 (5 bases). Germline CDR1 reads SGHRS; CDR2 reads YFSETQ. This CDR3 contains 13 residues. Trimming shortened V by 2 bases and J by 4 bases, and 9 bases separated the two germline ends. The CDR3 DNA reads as TGCGCCAGCAGCTTCAGGGTAGGCACTGAAGCTTTCTTT. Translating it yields CASSFRVGTEAFF. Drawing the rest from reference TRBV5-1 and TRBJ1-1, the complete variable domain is KAGVTQTPRYLIKTRGQQVTLSCSPISGHRSVSWYQQTPGQGLQFLFEYFSETQRNKGNFPGRFSGRQFSNSRSEMNVSTLELGDSALYLCASSFRVGTEAFFGQGTRLTVV.

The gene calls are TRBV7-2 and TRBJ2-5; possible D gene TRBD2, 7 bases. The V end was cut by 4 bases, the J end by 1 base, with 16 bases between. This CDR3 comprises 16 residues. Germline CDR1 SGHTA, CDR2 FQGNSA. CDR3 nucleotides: TGTGCCAGCAGCTCCGGACTAGGGGGGCGCCAAGAGACCCAGTACTTC. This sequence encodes CASSSGLGGRQETQYF.

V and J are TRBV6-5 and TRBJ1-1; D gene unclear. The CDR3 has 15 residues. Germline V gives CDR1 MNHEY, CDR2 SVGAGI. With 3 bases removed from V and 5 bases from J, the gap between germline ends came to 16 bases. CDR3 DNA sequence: TGTGCCAGCAGTTATAGCGGAGGGTCGACGACTGAAGCTTTCTTT. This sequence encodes CASSYSGGSTTEAFF.

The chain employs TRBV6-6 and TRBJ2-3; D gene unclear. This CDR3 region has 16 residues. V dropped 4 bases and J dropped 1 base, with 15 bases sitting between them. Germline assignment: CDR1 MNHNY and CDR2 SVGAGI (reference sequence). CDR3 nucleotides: TGTGCCAGCAGTTTCCCTGCAGGTCAGGGCACAGATACGCAGTATTTT. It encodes CASSFPAGQGTDTQYF.

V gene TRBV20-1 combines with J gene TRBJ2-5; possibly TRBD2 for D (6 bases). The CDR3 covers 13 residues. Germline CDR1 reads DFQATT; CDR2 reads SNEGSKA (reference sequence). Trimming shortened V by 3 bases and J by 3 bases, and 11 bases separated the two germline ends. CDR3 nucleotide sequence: TGCAGTGCTAGTGTGGCGGGAAAAGAGACCCAGTACTTC. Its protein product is CSASVAGKETQYF.

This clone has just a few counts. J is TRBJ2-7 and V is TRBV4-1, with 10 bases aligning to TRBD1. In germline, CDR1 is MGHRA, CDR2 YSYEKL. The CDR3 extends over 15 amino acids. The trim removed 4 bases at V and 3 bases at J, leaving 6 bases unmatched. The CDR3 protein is CASSRETGGDYEQYF. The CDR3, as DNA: TGCGCCAGCAGCCGGGAGACAGGGGGCGACTACGAGCAGTACTTC.

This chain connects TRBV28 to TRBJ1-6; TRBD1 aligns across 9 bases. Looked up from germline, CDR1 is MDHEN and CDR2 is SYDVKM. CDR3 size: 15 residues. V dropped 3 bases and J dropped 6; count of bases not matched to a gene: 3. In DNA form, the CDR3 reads TGTGCCAGCAGTTTGAGGACAGGGGTTAATTCACCCCTCCACTTT. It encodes CASSLRTGVNSPLHF.

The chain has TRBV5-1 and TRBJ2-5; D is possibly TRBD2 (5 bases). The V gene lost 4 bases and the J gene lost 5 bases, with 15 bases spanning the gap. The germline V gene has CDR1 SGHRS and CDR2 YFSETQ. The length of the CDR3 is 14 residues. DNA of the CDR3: TGCGCCAGCAGCCTCCCGATCCCGGGGGAGACCCAGTACTTC. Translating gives CASSLPIPGETQYF.

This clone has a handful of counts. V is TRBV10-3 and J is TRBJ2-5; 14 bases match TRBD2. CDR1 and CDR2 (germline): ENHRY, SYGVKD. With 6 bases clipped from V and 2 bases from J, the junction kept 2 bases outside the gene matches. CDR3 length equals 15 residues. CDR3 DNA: TGTGCCATCAGCCGACTAGCGGGGGGGCAAGAGACCCAGTACTTC. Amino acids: CAISRLAGGQETQYF.